The rows below give T cell receptor beta chains drawn from one sample of a study of spatial heterogeneity in lung cancer. TCRdb re-called the 5' RACE reads with MiXCR, one entry per CDR3 protein. The sample lists about 75,000 distinct CDR3 sequences; about an eighth were seen once. The material was PBMCs, obtained at surgery. The source of these receptors is a male donor with early-stage non-small cell lung cancer. Each CDR3 is given with its conserved first and last residue. A D gene is named only where the DNA matches it firmly. Clone size is given for some rows only: seen once, a few or many times, or a class if the clone is expanded.

v_call: TRBV7-3
j_call: TRBJ2-1
d_call: NA
clone_size: few
cdr3_aa: CASSLYSSYNEQFF
cdr3_nt: TGTGCCAGCAGCTTATACAGCTCCTACAATGAGCAGTTCTTC

v_call: TRBV13
j_call: TRBJ2-7
d_call: TRBD2
clone_size: few
cdr3_aa: CASSLVPAGGPHEQYF
cdr3_nt: TGTGCCAGCAGCTTAGTCCCAGCGGGAGGGCCCCACGAGCAGTACTTC

v_call: TRBV2
j_call: TRBJ1-1
d_call: NA
clone_size: many
cdr3_aa: CASNAVVDTEAFF
cdr3_nt: TGTGCCAGTAACGCGGTTGTGGACACTGAAGCTTTCTTT

v_call: TRBV9
j_call: TRBJ1-3
d_call: NA
clone_size: NA
cdr3_aa: CASSVGGASGNTIYF
cdr3_nt: TGTGCCAGCAGCGTAGGGGGCGCGAGCGGAAACACCATATATTTT

v_call: TRBV18
j_call: TRBJ1-1
d_call: NA
clone_size: few
cdr3_aa: CASSPRTDSLNTEAFF
cdr3_nt: TGTGCCAGCTCACCGCGGACGGACAGCCTGAACACTGAAGCTTTCTTT

v_call: TRBV4-2
j_call: TRBJ2-7
d_call: NA
clone_size: few
cdr3_aa: CASSPWGETYEQYF
cdr3_nt: TGTGCCAGCAGCCCGTGGGGTGAAACCTACGAGCAGTACTTC

v_call: TRBV24-1
j_call: TRBJ1-4
d_call: NA
clone_size: many
cdr3_aa: CATSRQPNEKLFF
cdr3_nt: TGTGCCACCAGTCGGCAGCCTAATGAAAAACTGTTTTTT

v_call: TRBV27
j_call: TRBJ1-6
d_call: NA
clone_size: NA
cdr3_aa: CASSPGDSRASPLHF
cdr3_nt: TGTGCCAGCAGCCCGGGGGATTCACGGGCTTCACCCCTCCACTTT

v_call: TRBV12-3/TRBV12-4
j_call: TRBJ2-3
d_call: NA
clone_size: NA
cdr3_aa: CASSHYSGQDTDTQYF
cdr3_nt: TGTGCCAGCAGTCACTATTCCGGGCAGGATACAGATACGCAGTATTTT

v_call: TRBV24-1
j_call: TRBJ2-1
d_call: TRBD1
clone_size: many
cdr3_aa: CATSDSQGESSYNEQFF
cdr3_nt: TGTGCCACCAGTGATTCCCAGGGGGAGAGCTCCTACAATGAGCAGTTCTTC

v_call: TRBV19
j_call: TRBJ1-1
d_call: NA
clone_size: NA
cdr3_aa: CASSIYQANTEAFF
cdr3_nt: TGTGCCAGTAGTATTTATCAGGCGAACACTGAAGCTTTCTTT

v_call: TRBV6-1
j_call: TRBJ2-1
d_call: TRBD2
clone_size: few
cdr3_aa: CASNPGTRVLLGEQFF
cdr3_nt: TGTGCCAGCAATCCCGGGACTAGGGTCTTGTTAGGTGAGCAGTTCTTC

v_call: TRBV5-1
j_call: TRBJ2-1
d_call: TRBD1
clone_size: NA
cdr3_aa: CASSSGGMNYNEQFF
cdr3_nt: TGCGCCAGCAGCTCAGGGGGCATGAACTACAATGAGCAGTTCTTC

v_call: TRBV7-6
j_call: TRBJ2-3
d_call: NA
clone_size: many
cdr3_aa: CASSPEGHTQYF
cdr3_nt: TGTGCCAGCAGCCCCGAAGGGCATACGCAGTATTTT

v_call: TRBV6-5
j_call: TRBJ1-5
d_call: NA
clone_size: few
cdr3_aa: CASRSAQISNQPQHF
cdr3_nt: TGTGCCAGCAGAAGTGCCCAGATTAGCAATCAGCCCCAGCATTTT

v_call: TRBV4-3
j_call: TRBJ2-5
d_call: NA
clone_size: many
cdr3_aa: CASSQGVGYQETQYF
cdr3_nt: TGCGCCAGCAGCCAAGGGGTGGGATACCAAGAGACCCAGTACTTC

v_call: TRBV27
j_call: TRBJ1-6
d_call: NA
clone_size: NA
cdr3_aa: CASSGDTYNSPLHF
cdr3_nt: TGTGCCAGCAGTGGTGACACCTATAATTCACCCCTCCACTTT

v_call: TRBV24-1
j_call: TRBJ2-3
d_call: TRBD1
clone_size: NA
cdr3_aa: CATSEFRQGVGTDTQYF
cdr3_nt: TGTGCCACCAGTGAGTTCAGACAGGGAGTAGGAACAGATACGCAGTATTTT

v_call: TRBV7-2
j_call: TRBJ2-3
d_call: NA
clone_size: few
cdr3_aa: CASGKYTQYF
cdr3_nt: TGTGCCAGCGGAAAATATACGCAGTATTTT

v_call: TRBV3-1
j_call: TRBJ2-2
d_call: NA
clone_size: NA
cdr3_aa: CASSQVAGYTGELFF
cdr3_nt: TGTGCCAGCAGCCAAGTTGCAGGCTACACCGGGGAGCTGTTTTTT

v_call: TRBV2
j_call: TRBJ2-1
d_call: TRBD2
clone_size: few
cdr3_aa: CASSEQRDYNEQFF
cdr3_nt: TGTGCCAGCAGTGAGCAGCGGGACTACAATGAGCAGTTCTTC

v_call: TRBV2
j_call: TRBJ2-3
d_call: NA
clone_size: many
cdr3_aa: CAVPDLSSTDTQYF
cdr3_nt: TGTGCCGTCCCCGACCTATCTAGCACAGATACGCAGTATTTT

v_call: TRBV4-1
j_call: TRBJ2-5
d_call: NA
clone_size: many
cdr3_aa: CASSQGSLAGETQYF
cdr3_nt: TGCGCCAGCAGCCAAGGAAGTTTAGCTGGAGAGACCCAGTACTTC

v_call: TRBV11-2
j_call: TRBJ2-1
d_call: TRBD1
clone_size: once
cdr3_aa: CASSPPRTGGKFF
cdr3_nt: TGTGCCAGCAGCCCACCGAGGACAGGGGGCAAGTTCTTC

v_call: TRBV2
j_call: TRBJ2-5
d_call: NA
clone_size: many
cdr3_aa: CASRLEETQYF
cdr3_nt: TGTGCCAGCAGGCTCGAAGAGACCCAGTACTTC

v_call: TRBV5-1
j_call: TRBJ1-2
d_call: TRBD1
clone_size: few
cdr3_aa: CASSLGTGTNYGYTF
cdr3_nt: TGCGCCAGCAGCTTGGGGACAGGCACTAACTATGGCTACACCTTC

v_call: TRBV9
j_call: TRBJ2-5
d_call: TRBD2
clone_size: NA
cdr3_aa: CASSVGSRGGRETQYF
cdr3_nt: TGTGCCAGCAGCGTAGGGTCCAGAGGCGGGAGAGAGACCCAGTACTTC

v_call: TRBV15
j_call: TRBJ2-6
d_call: NA
clone_size: few
cdr3_aa: CATSRTPSGANVLTF
cdr3_nt: TGTGCCACCAGCCGGACGCCCTCTGGGGCCAACGTCCTGACTTTC

v_call: TRBV20-1
j_call: TRBJ1-1
d_call: NA
clone_size: few
cdr3_aa: CSATLQGLGTEAFF
cdr3_nt: TGCAGTGCTACCCTACAGGGTCTCGGCACTGAAGCTTTCTTT

v_call: TRBV7-3
j_call: TRBJ2-6
d_call: TRBD1
clone_size: many
cdr3_aa: CASSFGTGTGANVLTF
cdr3_nt: TGTGCCAGCAGCTTCGGGACAGGAACCGGGGCCAACGTCCTGACTTTC

v_call: TRBV5-8
j_call: TRBJ2-1
d_call: NA
clone_size: many
cdr3_aa: CASSLGSYNEQFF
cdr3_nt: TGTGCCAGCAGCTTGGGGTCTTACAATGAGCAGTTCTTC

v_call: TRBV27
j_call: TRBJ1-5
d_call: NA
clone_size: NA
cdr3_aa: CASRPLVFGADQPQHF
cdr3_nt: TGTGCCAGCAGGCCACTCGTCTTTGGGGCCGATCAGCCCCAGCATTTT

v_call: TRBV5-1
j_call: TRBJ2-3
d_call: TRBD1
clone_size: NA
cdr3_aa: CASSLRQGMGDTQYF
cdr3_nt: TGCGCCAGCAGCCTAAGACAGGGAATGGGAGATACGCAGTATTTT

v_call: TRBV6-1
j_call: TRBJ2-7
d_call: TRBD2
clone_size: NA
cdr3_aa: CASSEARSSGPGQYF
cdr3_nt: TGTGCCAGCAGTGAAGCGAGGTCTAGCGGCCCTGGGCAGTACTTC

v_call: TRBV27
j_call: TRBJ2-2
d_call: NA
clone_size: many
cdr3_aa: CASSLSENTGELFF
cdr3_nt: TGTGCCAGCAGTTTATCGGAGAACACCGGGGAGCTGTTTTTT

v_call: TRBV6-6
j_call: TRBJ1-3
d_call: NA
clone_size: NA
cdr3_aa: CASSFPLGGDSSGNTIYF
cdr3_nt: TGTGCCAGCAGTTTCCCCCTCGGGGGAGACAGCTCTGGAAACACCATATATTTT

v_call: TRBV20-1
j_call: TRBJ2-3
d_call: NA
clone_size: many
cdr3_aa: CSASSGSTDTQYF
cdr3_nt: TGCAGTGCTAGTTCAGGGTCCACAGATACGCAGTATTTT

v_call: TRBV18
j_call: TRBJ1-1
d_call: TRBD1
clone_size: NA
cdr3_aa: CASSPPGRGGGTEAFF
cdr3_nt: TGTGCCAGCTCACCACCCGGCAGGGGGGGCGGCACTGAAGCTTTCTTT

v_call: TRBV11-1
j_call: TRBJ2-1
d_call: TRBD1
clone_size: many
cdr3_aa: CASRTPGQPGNEQFF
cdr3_nt: TGTGCCAGCAGGACGCCGGGACAGCCCGGCAATGAGCAGTTCTTC

v_call: TRBV7-9
j_call: TRBJ2-3
d_call: NA
clone_size: NA
cdr3_aa: CASSQEADTQYF
cdr3_nt: TGTGCCAGCAGCCAAGAAGCAGATACGCAGTATTTT

v_call: TRBV14
j_call: TRBJ1-2
d_call: NA
clone_size: many
cdr3_aa: CASSPGGSVGRTF
cdr3_nt: TGTGCCAGCAGCCCTGGGGGATCCGTGGGACGGACCTTC

v_call: TRBV27
j_call: TRBJ2-4
d_call: NA
clone_size: many
cdr3_aa: CASTKYPTGLAKNIQYF
cdr3_nt: TGTGCCAGCACCAAATATCCAACAGGGTTAGCCAAAAACATTCAGTACTTC

v_call: TRBV7-6
j_call: TRBJ2-1
d_call: TRBD2
clone_size: many
cdr3_aa: CASSLGLDPYNEQFF
cdr3_nt: TGTGCCAGCAGCCTTGGACTAGATCCCTACAATGAGCAGTTCTTC

v_call: TRBV29-1
j_call: TRBJ2-5
d_call: NA
clone_size: NA
cdr3_aa: CSCWDHESETQYF
cdr3_nt: TGCAGCTGTTGGGACCACGAGAGTGAGACCCAGTACTTC

v_call: TRBV4-1
j_call: TRBJ2-1
d_call: NA
clone_size: many
cdr3_aa: CASSRSGTFDNEQFF
cdr3_nt: TGCGCCAGCAGCCGATCCGGGACTTTCGACAATGAGCAGTTCTTC

v_call: TRBV7-9
j_call: TRBJ2-2
d_call: TRBD1
clone_size: once
cdr3_aa: CASSLPATGGTGELFF
cdr3_nt: TGTGCCAGCAGCTTACCCGCGACAGGGGGCACCGGGGAGCTGTTTTTT

v_call: TRBV12-3/TRBV12-4
j_call: TRBJ2-7
d_call: NA
clone_size: many
cdr3_aa: CASSSSSSYEQYF
cdr3_nt: TGTGCCAGCAGTTCGTCGAGCTCCTACGAGCAGTACTTC

v_call: TRBV29-1
j_call: TRBJ2-3
d_call: NA
clone_size: many
cdr3_aa: CSVPGTTGTDTQYF
cdr3_nt: TGCAGCGTCCCCGGGACCACCGGCACAGATACGCAGTATTTT

v_call: TRBV5-1
j_call: TRBJ1-5
d_call: NA
clone_size: many
cdr3_aa: CASSFGTNSNQPQHF
cdr3_nt: TGCGCCAGCAGCTTTGGGACCAATAGCAATCAGCCCCAGCATTTT

v_call: TRBV29-1
j_call: TRBJ2-1
d_call: NA
clone_size: many
cdr3_aa: CSVVVPGVRNEQFF
cdr3_nt: TGCAGCGTTGTTGTACCGGGAGTTCGAAATGAGCAGTTCTTC

v_call: TRBV2
j_call: TRBJ2-5
d_call: TRBD2
clone_size: many
cdr3_aa: CASSDLAGVETQYF
cdr3_nt: TGTGCCAGCAGTGATCTGGCGGGGGTAGAGACCCAGTACTTC

v_call: TRBV10-3
j_call: TRBJ2-7
d_call: NA
clone_size: many
cdr3_aa: CAIGSNRVREQYF
cdr3_nt: TGTGCCATCGGTTCAAACAGGGTGAGGGAGCAGTACTTC

v_call: TRBV3-1
j_call: TRBJ2-1
d_call: TRBD2
clone_size: NA
cdr3_aa: CASSLGGLPNNEQFF
cdr3_nt: TGTGCCAGCAGCCTGGGGGGACTACCTAACAATGAGCAGTTCTTC

v_call: TRBV7-2
j_call: TRBJ2-2
d_call: NA
clone_size: many
cdr3_aa: CASSFFGGLTGELFF
cdr3_nt: TGTGCCAGCAGCTTTTTCGGGGGGCTCACCGGGGAGCTGTTTTTT

v_call: TRBV7-8
j_call: TRBJ1-1
d_call: NA
clone_size: few
cdr3_aa: CASSLAGSRGLITEAFF
cdr3_nt: TGTGCCAGCAGCTTAGCGGGAAGCAGAGGGTTAATCACTGAAGCTTTCTTT

v_call: TRBV4-1
j_call: TRBJ1-2
d_call: NA
clone_size: many
cdr3_aa: CASSQVQEPNYGYTF
cdr3_nt: TGCGCCAGCAGCCAAGTTCAGGAGCCTAACTATGGCTACACCTTC

v_call: TRBV4-1
j_call: TRBJ2-7
d_call: NA
clone_size: few
cdr3_aa: CANSQVGRPYEQYF
cdr3_nt: TGCGCCAACAGCCAAGTTGGACGGCCCTACGAGCAGTACTTC

v_call: TRBV6-5
j_call: TRBJ2-5
d_call: TRBD1
clone_size: few
cdr3_aa: CASSHTGAHQETQYF
cdr3_nt: TGTGCCAGCAGTCACACAGGGGCGCACCAAGAGACCCAGTACTTC

v_call: TRBV29-1
j_call: TRBJ1-1
d_call: NA
clone_size: NA
cdr3_aa: CSVEIPGKRDTVAFF
cdr3_nt: TGCAGCGTTGAAATCCCCGGCAAAAGGGACACTGTAGCTTTCTTT

v_call: TRBV6-2/TRBV6-3
j_call: TRBJ2-3
d_call: NA
clone_size: few
cdr3_aa: CASSYLTWSTDTQYF
cdr3_nt: TGTGCCAGCAGTTACCTAACCTGGAGCACAGATACGCAGTATTTT